Listed here are 12 T cell receptor beta chains from one sample, sequenced in a study of technical replicates of blood from a handful of donors. The table came from immunoSEQ multiplex PCR; TCRdb's copy has only in-frame clones and leaves some out. The top ten clones hold approximately 4.6% of a sample with tens of thousands of clones, over 90% of them seen once. The sample taken for sequencing was PBMCs. These receptors were taken from a human donor in good health. Some clones in this sample may be carry-over from other donors' samples.

The rearrangement links TRBV18 to TRBJ2-7, with D perhaps TRBD1 (6 bases). V was clipped by 2 bases and J by 5 bases, with 10 bases between them. Germline CDR1 and CDR2: KGHSH and LQKENI. The CDR3 contains 13 residues. In DNA form, the CDR3 reads TGTGCCAGCTCACCAAGGACAGCTGACGAGCAGTACTTC. Translating gives CASSPRTADEQYF.

This chain joins TRBV4-2 and TRBJ2-5; 9 nucleotides match TRBD2. This CDR3 has 18 residues. Germline V lookup: CDR1 LGHNA, CDR2 YNFKEQ. After removal of 0 bases from V and 5 bases from J, the junction contained 13 bases not matched to a gene. CDR3 in amino acids: CASSQDVYGGGAEETQYF. The CDR3 region has the DNA TGTGCCAGCAGCCAAGATGTCTACGGCGGGGGGGCGGAGGAGACCCAGTACTTC.

V gene TRBV27 combines with J gene TRBJ2-1; D not certain. CDR3 size: 11 residues. Germline CDR1 is MNHEY and CDR2 is SMNVEV (reference sequence). Deletions cut 6 bases from V and 4 bases from J, with 4 bases between. The CDR3 loop is CASSQYNEQFF. The CDR3 DNA is TGTGCCAGCAGCCAATACAATGAGCAGTTCTTC.

The CDR3 bases are TGTGCCAGTAGTCCCCAACAGGGCAATCAGCCCCAGCATTTT. Protein: CASSPQQGNQPQHF. This chain uses TRBV19 with TRBJ1-5; D might be TRBD1 (5 bases). The CDR3 consists of 14 residues. Deletions cut 5 bases from V and 2 bases from J, with 10 bases between. Germline loops: CDR1 LNHDA, CDR2 SQIVND (reference sequence).

The V gene is TRBV11-2, the J gene TRBJ1-3; no clear D gene. With 5 bases removed from V and 0 bases from J, the gap between germline ends came to 8 bases. The germline gives CDR1 SGHAT, CDR2 FQNNGV. The CDR3 has 14 amino acids. The CDR3 nucleotides read TGTGCCAGCAGCCCGGGAAGCTCTGGAAACACCATATATTTT. Its protein product is CASSPGSSGNTIYF. The complete variable domain, with remaining parts taken from reference TRBV11-2 and TRBJ1-3, reads EAGVAQSPRYKIIEKRQSVAFWCNPISGHATLYWYQQILGQGPKLLIQFQNNGVVDDSQLPKDRFSAERLKGVDSTLKIQPAKLEDSAVYLCASSPGSSGNTIYFGEGSWLTVV.

V is TRBV18 and J is TRBJ2-1; D is unresolved. The CDR3 consists of 15 residues. CDR1 KGHSH and CDR2 LQKENI come from the germline V gene. V dropped 6 bases and J dropped 0 bases, with 12 bases sitting between them. CDR3 in DNA: TGTGCCAGCTCCCCTGCGTTAAGCTCCTACAATGAGCAGTTCTTC. Its protein is CASSPALSSYNEQFF. The full variable domain, with the rest looked up from reference TRBV18 and TRBJ2-1, is NAGVMQNPRHLVRRRGQEARLRCSPMKGHSHVYWYRQLPEEGLKFMVYLQKENIIDESGMPKERFSAEFPKEGPSILRIQQVVRGDSAAYFCASSPALSSYNEQFFGPGTRLTVL.

The rearrangement joins TRBV6-5 to TRBJ1-2, with 7 bases aligning to TRBD1. The CDR3 runs 13 residues. Losses at the gene ends were 5 bases for V and 3 bases for J; bases not matched to a gene: 3. CDR1 and CDR2 from the germline V gene are MNHEY and SVGAGI. CDR3 sequence: CASSKGQDYGYTF. In nucleotides, the CDR3 is TGTGCCAGCAGTAAAGGACAGGACTATGGCTACACCTTC.

V and J are TRBV27 and TRBJ1-6; TRBD1 might be the D (5 bases). The V end lost 2 bases, the J end lost 7 bases, and 9 bases lay between the germline ends. The CDR3 is 14 residues long. Germline V gene data show CDR1 as MNHEY and CDR2 as SMNVEV (reference sequence). In DNA form, the CDR3 reads TGTGCCAGCAGTTTACCCAGGGCGAATTCACCCCTCCACTTT. Its translation is CASSLPRANSPLHF.

The chain joins TRBV2 to TRBJ2-7; possible D gene TRBD1, 5 bases. Germline CDR1 and CDR2: SNHLY and FYNNEI. The ends were cut back, 4 bases at V and 5 bases at J, with 12 bases in the middle. The CDR3 has 13 residues. This CDR3 reads CASSVAGFHEQYF. In nucleotides, the CDR3 is TGTGCCAGCAGTGTGGCAGGGTTCCACGAGCAGTACTTC.

The chain has TRBV5-8 and TRBJ2-7; weak D call: TRBD1 (6 bases). V shed 1 base and J shed 2 bases, with 7 bases lying between them. There are 13 residues in the CDR3. CDR1 is SGHTS, CDR2 YDEGEE, per germline. CDR3 in amino acids: CASSLTGPYEQYF. DNA for the CDR3: TGTGCCAGCAGCTTGACAGGGCCCTACGAGCAGTACTTC.

The chain uses TRBV7-9 and TRBJ1-5, with D uncertain. Per germline, CDR1 SEHNR and CDR2 FQNEAQ (reference sequence). V shed 2 bases and J shed 6 bases, with 11 bases lying between them. The CDR3 length is 14 residues. CDR3 protein: CASSLSASVQPQHF. The CDR3 nucleotides are TGTGCCAGCAGCTTATCCGCATCGGTTCAGCCCCAGCATTTT.

The chain carries TRBV2 and TRBJ1-1; the D is unclear. Germline V CDR1 and CDR2: SNHLY, FYNNEI. With 3 bases removed from V and 1 base from J, the gap between germline ends came to 6 bases. This CDR3 has 13 residues. The CDR3 loop is CASSESQNTEAFF. CDR3 DNA: TGTGCCAGCAGTGAGTCACAGAACACTGAAGCTTTCTTT. Variable domain in full (rest from reference TRBV2 and TRBJ1-1): EPEVTQTPSHQVTQMGQEVILRCVPISNHLYFYWYRQILGQKVEFLVSFYNNEISEKSEIFDDQFSVERPDGSNFTLKIRSTKLEDSAMYFCASSESQNTEAFFGQGTRLTVV.